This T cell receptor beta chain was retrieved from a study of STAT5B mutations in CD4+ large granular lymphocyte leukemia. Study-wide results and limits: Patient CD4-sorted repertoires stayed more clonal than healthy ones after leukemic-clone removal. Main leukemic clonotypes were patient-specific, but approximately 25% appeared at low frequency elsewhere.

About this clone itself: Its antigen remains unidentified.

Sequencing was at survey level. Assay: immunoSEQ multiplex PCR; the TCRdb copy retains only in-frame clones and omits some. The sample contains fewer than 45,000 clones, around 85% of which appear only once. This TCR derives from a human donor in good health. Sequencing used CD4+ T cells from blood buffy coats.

CDR3 in amino acids: CAWSVLNEQYF. The CDR3 nucleotides read TGTGCCTGGAGTGTACTAAACGAGCAGTACTTC. This chain connects TRBV30 to TRBJ2-7; no clear D gene. The CDR3 is made up of 11 amino acids. Trimming left V 0 bases short and J 5 bases short, with 5 bases between. Germline CDR1 and CDR2: GTSNPN and SVGIG (reference sequence).